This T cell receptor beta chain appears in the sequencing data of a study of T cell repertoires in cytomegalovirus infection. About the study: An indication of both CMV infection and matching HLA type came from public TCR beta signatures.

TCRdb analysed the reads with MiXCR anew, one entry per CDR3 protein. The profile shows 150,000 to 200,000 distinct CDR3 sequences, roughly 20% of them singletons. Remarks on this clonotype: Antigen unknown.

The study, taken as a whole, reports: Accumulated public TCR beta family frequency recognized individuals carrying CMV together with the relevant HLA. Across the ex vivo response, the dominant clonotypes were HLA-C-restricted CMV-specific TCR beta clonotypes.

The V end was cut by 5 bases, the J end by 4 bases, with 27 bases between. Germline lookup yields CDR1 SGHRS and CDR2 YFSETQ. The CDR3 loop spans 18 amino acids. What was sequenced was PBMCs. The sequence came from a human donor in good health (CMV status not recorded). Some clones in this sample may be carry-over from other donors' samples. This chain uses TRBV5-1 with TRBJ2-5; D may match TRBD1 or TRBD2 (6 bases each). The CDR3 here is CASSWGAPTRSTGETQYF. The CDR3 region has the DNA TGCGCCAGCAGTTGGGGGGCCCCGACTAGAAGTACGGGAGAGACCCAGTACTTC.